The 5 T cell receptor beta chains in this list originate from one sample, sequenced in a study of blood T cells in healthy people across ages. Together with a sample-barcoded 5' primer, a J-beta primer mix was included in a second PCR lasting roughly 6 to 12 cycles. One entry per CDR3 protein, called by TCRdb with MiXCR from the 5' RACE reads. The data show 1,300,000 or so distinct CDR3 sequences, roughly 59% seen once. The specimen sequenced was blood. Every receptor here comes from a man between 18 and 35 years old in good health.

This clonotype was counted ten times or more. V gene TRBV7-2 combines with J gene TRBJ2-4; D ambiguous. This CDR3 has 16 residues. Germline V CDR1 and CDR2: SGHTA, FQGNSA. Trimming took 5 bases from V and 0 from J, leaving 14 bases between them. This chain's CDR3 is CASSLSTSVAKNIQYF. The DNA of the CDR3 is TGTGCCAGCAGCCTAAGCACAAGCGTAGCCAAAAACATTCAGTACTTC.

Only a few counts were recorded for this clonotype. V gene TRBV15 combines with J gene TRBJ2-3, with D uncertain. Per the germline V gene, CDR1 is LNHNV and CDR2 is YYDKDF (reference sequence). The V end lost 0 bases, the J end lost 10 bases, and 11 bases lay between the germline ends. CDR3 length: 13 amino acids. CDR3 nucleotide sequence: TGTGCCACCAGCAGAGATCCCTCGGGTGCGCAGTATTTT. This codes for CATSRDPSGAQYF.

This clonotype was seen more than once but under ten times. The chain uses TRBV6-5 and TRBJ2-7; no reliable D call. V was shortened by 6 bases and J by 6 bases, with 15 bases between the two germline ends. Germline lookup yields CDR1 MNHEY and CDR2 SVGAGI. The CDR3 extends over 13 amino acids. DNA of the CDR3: TGTGCCAGCAGCCCCAACCTGGCGGTCGAGCAGTACTTC. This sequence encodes CASSPNLAVEQYF.

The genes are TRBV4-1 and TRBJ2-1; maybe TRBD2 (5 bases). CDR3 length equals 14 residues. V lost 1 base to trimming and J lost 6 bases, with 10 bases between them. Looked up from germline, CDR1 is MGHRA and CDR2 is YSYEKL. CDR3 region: CASSQAVRANEQFF. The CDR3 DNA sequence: TGCGCCAGCAGCCAAGCTGTGAGGGCCAATGAGCAGTTCTTC.

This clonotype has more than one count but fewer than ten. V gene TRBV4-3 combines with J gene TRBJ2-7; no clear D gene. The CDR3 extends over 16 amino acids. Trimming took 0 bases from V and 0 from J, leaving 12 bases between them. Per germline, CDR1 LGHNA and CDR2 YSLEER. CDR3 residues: CASSQEVFLGSYEQYF. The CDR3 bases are TGCGCCAGCAGCCAAGAGGTCTTCCTTGGCTCCTACGAGCAGTACTTC.